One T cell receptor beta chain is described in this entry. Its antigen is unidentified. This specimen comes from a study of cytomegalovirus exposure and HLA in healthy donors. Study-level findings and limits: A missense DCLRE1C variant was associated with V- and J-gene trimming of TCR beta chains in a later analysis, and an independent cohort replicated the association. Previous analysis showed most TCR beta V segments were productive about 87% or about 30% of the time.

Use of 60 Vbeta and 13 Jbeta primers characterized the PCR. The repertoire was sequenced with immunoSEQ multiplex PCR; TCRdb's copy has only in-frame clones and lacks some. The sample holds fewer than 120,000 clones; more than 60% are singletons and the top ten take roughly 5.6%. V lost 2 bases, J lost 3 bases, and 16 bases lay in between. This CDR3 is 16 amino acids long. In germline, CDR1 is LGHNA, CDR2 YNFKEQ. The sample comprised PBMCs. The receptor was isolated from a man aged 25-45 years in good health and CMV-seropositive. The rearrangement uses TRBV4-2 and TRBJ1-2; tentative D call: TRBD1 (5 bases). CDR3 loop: CASSQIDRGVDYGYTF. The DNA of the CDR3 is TGTGCCAGCAGCCAAATTGATCGGGGGGTAGACTATGGCTACACCTTC.